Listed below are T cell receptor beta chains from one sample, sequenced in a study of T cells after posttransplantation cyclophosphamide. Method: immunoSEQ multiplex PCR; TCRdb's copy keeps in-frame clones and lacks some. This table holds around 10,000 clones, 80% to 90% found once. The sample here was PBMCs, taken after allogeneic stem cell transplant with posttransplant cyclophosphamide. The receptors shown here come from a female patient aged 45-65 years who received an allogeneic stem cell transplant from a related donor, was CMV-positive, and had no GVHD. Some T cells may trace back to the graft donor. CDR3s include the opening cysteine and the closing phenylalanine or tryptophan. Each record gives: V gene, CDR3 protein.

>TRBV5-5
CASSLGPGKYEQYF
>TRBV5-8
CASSRDAGTEAFF
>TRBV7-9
CASSLAYQRRTDTQYF
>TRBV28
CASSPSGTDNEKLFF
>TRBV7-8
CASGFQVNNEQFF
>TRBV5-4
CASSLAGTPPGTEAFF
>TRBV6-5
CASSSLETQYF
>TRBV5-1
CASSDRTENYEQYF
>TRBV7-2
CASSFQGNTQYF
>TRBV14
CASSQDAPGNNSPLHF
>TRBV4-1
CASSLGTARDSPLHF
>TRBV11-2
CAWGRGEQYF
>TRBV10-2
CASSESLTQYF
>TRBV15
CATSTGGQRGYGYTF
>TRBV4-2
CASSQARVTYEQYF
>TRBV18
CASSPDRGSEKLFF
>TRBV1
CTSSPLPGLAGYRYTDTQYF
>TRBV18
CASSPPTGTGSGEQYF
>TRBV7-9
CASSSGQEAYEQYF
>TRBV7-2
CASSSRRAQGTEAFF
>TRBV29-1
CSAPTSGGDQFF
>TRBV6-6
CASRTGQSHGNQPQHF
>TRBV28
CASSFNRGTGGNTIYF
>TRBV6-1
CASSDSGRGLEQYF
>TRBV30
CAHSGTGRFEAFF
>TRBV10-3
CAISEGTGGGTDTQYF
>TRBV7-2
CASSLTGTGELFF
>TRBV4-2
CASSPIGRTGAYEQYF
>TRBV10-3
CATGAGAPYEQYF
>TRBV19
CASSVSGERTDTQYF
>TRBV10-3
CAISARDRAGEQFF
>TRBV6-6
CASSPLRDSSSYEQYF
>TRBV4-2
CASSPSGGNTDTQYF
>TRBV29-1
CSVTLRGLEQYF
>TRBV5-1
CASSLSGGGYNEQFF
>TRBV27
CASSTRTKETQYF
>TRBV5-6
CASSLQGAQAQPQHF
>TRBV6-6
CASSLTASGANVLTF
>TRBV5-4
CASSLSGNGKLFF
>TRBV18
CATVDKGGLNTEAFF
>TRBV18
CASSPLMGRGPYEQYF